One and the same sample provided the 15 T cell receptor beta chains below, sequenced in a study of cytomegalovirus exposure and HLA in healthy donors. Repertoires were generated with immunoSEQ multiplex PCR, while TCRdb's copy carries only in-frame clones and drops some. This sample has 90,000 to 100,000 clones, with roughly 92% found just once. Source material: PBMCs. The receptors were sampled from a woman in her twenties or thirties in good health and CMV-seropositive.

The CDR3 region is CASSQEGSKLGYTF. In DNA form, the CDR3 reads TGCGCCAGCAGCCAAGAGGGCAGCAAGCTAGGCTACACCTTC. This chain connects TRBV4-3 to TRBJ1-2, with D hard to call. Trimming removed 0 bases at V and 8 bases at J, with 13 bases between. In germline, CDR1 is LGHNA, CDR2 YSLEER. The CDR3 extends over 14 amino acids.

The gene calls are TRBV27 and TRBJ1-4; D is unclear. CDR1 and CDR2 from the germline V gene are MNHEY and SMNVEV (reference sequence). There are 12 residues in the CDR3. Between the trimmed V and J ends, which lost 7 bases and 10 bases, there was a span of 13 bases. CDR3 in DNA: TGTGCCAGCATCGTATGGGGAGTAAAACTGTTTTTT. This codes for CASIVWGVKLFF.

This rearrangement joins TRBV10-3 to TRBJ2-3; D call uncertain. This CDR3 is built from 12 residues. Germline-derived CDR1 and CDR2 are ENHRY and SYGVKD. Trimming removed 3 bases from V and 5 bases from J, with 6 bases in between. CDR3 sequence (DNA): TGTGCCATCAGTGACAGTGTAGATACGCAGTATTTT. This codes for CAISDSVDTQYF.

The chain employs TRBV4-1 and TRBJ2-2; TRBD2 matches at 15 bases. The V and J ends lost 4 bases and 6 bases, in that order; junction bases with no gene match: 15. The germline V gene has CDR1 MGHRA and CDR2 YSYEKL. This CDR3 has 20 amino acids. The CDR3 loop reads CASSLSPGTSGRSLAGELFF. The CDR3 bases are TGCGCCAGCAGCCTAAGTCCCGGGACTAGCGGGAGGTCTTTGGCCGGGGAGCTGTTTTTT.

This clone was found a few times. The chain recombines TRBV4-1 with TRBJ2-7; possibly TRBD1 for D (6 bases). The CDR3 spans 15 residues. The germline V and J ends were trimmed by 6 bases and 0 bases, with 15 bases remaining between them. Germline loops: CDR1 MGHRA, CDR2 YSYEKL. CDR3 sequence reads: CASSQWQGTSYEQYF. In DNA form, the CDR3 reads TGCGCCAGCAGTCAGTGGCAGGGGACCTCCTACGAGCAGTACTTC.

The rearrangement links TRBV19 to TRBJ2-3; D perhaps matches TRBD2 (7 bases). Germline values: CDR1 LNHDA, CDR2 SQIVND (reference sequence). The CDR3 covers 14 residues. The V gene lost 5 bases and the J gene lost 4 bases, with 13 bases spanning the gap. As DNA, the CDR3 is TGTGCCAGTAGTCAACTCGGGGGGCCAGATACGCAGTATTTT. Protein: CASSQLGGPDTQYF.

The chain joins TRBV7-2 to TRBJ1-2; no reliable D call. With 5 bases removed from V and 8 bases from J, the gap between germline ends came to 24 bases. Germline V gene data show CDR1 as SGHTA and CDR2 as FQGNSA. The CDR3 is 16 amino acids. CDR3 region: CASSHLPAAEVSGYTF. CDR3 bases: TGTGCCAGCAGCCACCTTCCGGCGGCGGAAGTATCGGGCTACACCTTC.

V is TRBV25-1 and J is TRBJ2-7; tentative D call: TRBD2 (5 bases). The V and J ends lost 5 bases and 5 bases respectively, with 16 bases between them. CDR1 is MGHDK and CDR2 is SYGVNS in the germline V gene. This CDR3 is built from 14 residues. Written as DNA, the CDR3 is TGTGCCAGCAGTACTCAGCTAGCTTCAGACGAGCAGTACTTC. Its protein is CASSTQLASDEQYF.

The rearrangement links TRBV28 to TRBJ1-4, with TRBD1 as a possible D gene (5 bases). The germline V and J ends were trimmed by 3 bases and 6 bases, with 17 bases remaining between them. From germline, CDR1 is MDHEN and CDR2 SYDVKM. The length of the CDR3 is 16 residues. CDR3 DNA: TGTGCCAGCAGTTTCCGGCATGTAGGGGCATATGAAAAACTGTTTTTT. The encoded protein is CASSFRHVGAYEKLFF.

This chain uses TRBV28 with TRBJ1-4, with 9 nucleotides matching TRBD1. The germline CDR1 and CDR2 sequences are MDHEN and SYDVKM. The CDR3 contains 14 residues. J lost 8 bases, V lost 6 bases, and 7 bases had no gene match. As DNA, the CDR3 is TGTGCCAGCAGCCTCGACAGGGGGAGAGAAAAACTGTTTTTT. This translates into CASSLDRGREKLFF.

The CDR3 here is CASSDGARGGRNTIYF. CDR3 bases: TGTGCCAGCAGCGACGGTGCGAGGGGCGGGAGAAACACCATATATTTT. The V and J genes are TRBV7-2 and TRBJ1-3, with D perhaps TRBD1 (5 bases). V was shortened by 5 bases and J by 5 bases, with 19 bases between the two germline ends. Germline CDR1 SGHTA, CDR2 FQGNSA. There are 16 residues in the CDR3.

This rearrangement joins TRBV28 to TRBJ1-5, with D perhaps matching TRBD1 (5 bases). The CDR3 totals 15 residues. Trimming pared 2 bases from V and 0 bases from J, leaving 8 bases between. CDR1 is MDHEN, CDR2 SYDVKM, per germline. Here the CDR3 reads CASSLGGISNQPQHF. The CDR3 nucleotides are TGTGCCAGCAGTTTAGGGGGGATTAGCAATCAGCCCCAGCATTTT. The entire variable domain, with the rest obtained from reference TRBV28 and TRBJ1-5, is as follows: DVKVTQSSRYLVKRTGEKVFLECVQDMDHENMFWYRQDPGLGLRLIYFSYDVKMKEKGDIPEGYSVSREKKERFSLILESASTNQTSMYLCASSLGGISNQPQHFGDGTRLSIL.

The rearrangement joins TRBV6-6 to TRBJ1-4, with D possibly matching TRBD1 (6 bases). CDR1 MNHNY and CDR2 SVGAGI come from the germline V gene (reference sequence). Trimming pared 4 bases from V and 5 bases from J, leaving 11 bases between. CDR3 length equals 14 residues. CDR3 sequence reads: CASSWTAENEKLFF. The CDR3 nucleotides read TGTGCCAGCAGTTGGACAGCAGAGAATGAAAAACTGTTTTTT.

The genes are TRBV10-3 and TRBJ2-7; 7 nucleotides align to TRBD1. Germline CDR1 is ENHRY and CDR2 is SYGVKD. Trimming removed 5 bases from V and 0 bases from J; junction bases left unmatched: 4. The CDR3 runs to 14 residues. The CDR3 region is CAISNRGSSYEQYF. As DNA, the CDR3 is TGTGCCATCAGTAACAGGGGTAGCTCCTACGAGCAGTACTTC.

In this sample, this clone turned up once. The rearrangement joins TRBV7-2 to TRBJ2-7; unclear D gene. Germline CDR1 SGHTA, CDR2 FQGNSA. The V and J ends lost 5 bases and 3 bases respectively, with 11 bases between them. This CDR3 has 13 amino acids. The CDR3: CASSQKHSYEQYF. CDR3 DNA sequence: TGTGCCAGCAGCCAAAAACACAGCTACGAGCAGTACTTC. The full variable domain, completed using reference TRBV7-2 and TRBJ2-7, is GAGVSQSPSNKVTEKGKDVELRCDPISGHTALYWYRQSLGQGLEFLIYFQGNSAPDKSGLPSDRFSAERTGGSVSTLTIQRTQQEDSAVYLCASSQKHSYEQYFGPGTRLTVT.